Shown below are 32 T cell receptor beta chains from a single sample sequenced in a study of metastatic and nonmetastatic thyroid tumors. Using MiXCR, TCRdb re-called clones from the PCR reads. Of about 5,000 clones in the sample, 25% to 35% were seen once. Thyroid surgery had not been preceded by any treatment in any patient. Sequencing used adjacent normal tissue. The source is a female donor with papillary thyroid cancer or a benign thyroid nodule (not recorded which). Some clones in this sample may be carry-over from other donors' samples.

Only a few counts were recorded for this clone. The gene calls are TRBV28 and TRBJ1-6; D not resolved. The germline CDR1 and CDR2 sequences are MDHEN and SYDVKM. The CDR3 runs to 14 residues. V was cut by 6 bases and J by 2 bases, with 8 bases left in between. CDR3 coding DNA: TGTGCCAGCAGCAGTCTGCCCTATAATTCACCCCTCCACTTT. This sequence encodes CASSSLPYNSPLHF.

This clone is judged medium-sized. The CDR3 bases are TGTGCCAGCAGTATTAGCGGGAAGACCTACAATGAGCAGTTCTTC. Its translation is CASSISGKTYNEQFF. The V gene is TRBV28, the J gene TRBJ2-1; TRBD2 matches at 8 bases. The V gene's germline CDR1 is MDHEN and CDR2 SYDVKM. CDR3 length: 15 residues. V was pared by 5 bases and J by 2 bases, with 5 bases of the junction left unmatched.

This clone was counted between two and nine times. V usage is TRBV28 and J usage is TRBJ2-7; D tentatively fits TRBD1 or TRBD2 (5 bases each). Germline CDR1 MDHEN, CDR2 SYDVKM. Trimming took 8 bases from V and 2 from J, leaving 13 bases between them. The CDR3 runs to 13 residues. CDR3 DNA: TGTGCCAGCCCCCGACAGCGGCCCTACGAGCAGTACTTC. The encoded protein is CASPRQRPYEQYF.

V gene TRBV6-4 combines with J gene TRBJ1-5; the D gene is possibly TRBD1 (5 bases). This CDR3 has 17 amino acids. Germline V lookup: CDR1 MRHNA, CDR2 SNTAGT. V gave up 3 bases and J gave up 2 bases, with 17 bases separating them. The CDR3 DNA follows: TGTGCCAGCAGTGAAGTTCCTGGGGGGTTTGGCAATCAGCCCCAGCATTTT. It is translated as CASSEVPGGFGNQPQHF.

The chain has TRBV12-3 or TRBV12-4 and TRBJ1-1, with D perhaps matching TRBD1 (6 bases). Trimming removed 6 bases from V and 11 bases from J, with 19 bases in between. The CDR3 runs to 13 residues. The CDR3, as DNA: TGTGCCAGCAGCCCCCAACAGGGATCTTACGCTTTCTTT. Encoded protein: CASSPQQGSYAFF.

This clone was picked up a small number of times. The chain joins TRBV12-5 to TRBJ2-3; 8 bases map to TRBD2. The CDR3 is made up of 14 amino acids. J gave up 6 bases and V 5 bases, and 7 bases lay outside the gene matches. Germline loops: CDR1 LGHNT, CDR2 FRNRAP. CDR3 bases: TGTGCTAGTGGTCCCGGGGGGGGAGGGGATACGCAGTATTTT. It specifies CASGPGGGGDTQYF.

The rearrangement joins TRBV20-1 to TRBJ2-1; D gene unclear. The length of the CDR3 is 11 residues. Per germline, CDR1 DFQATT and CDR2 SNEGSKA (reference sequence). V was trimmed by 6 bases and J by 5 bases, leaving 8 bases between them. In DNA form, the CDR3 reads TGCAGTGCCCCCCGGGACAATGAGCAGTTCTTC. Translation gives CSAPRDNEQFF.

This sequence joins TRBV9 and TRBJ2-3; 7 nucleotides match TRBD2. CDR3 length: 15 residues. J gave up 5 bases and V 0 bases, and 6 bases lay outside the gene matches. Per germline, CDR1 SGDLS and CDR2 YYNGEE. The CDR3 coding sequence is TGTGCCAGCAGCGTAGCGGCGGGGGTGGGAGATACGCAGTATTTT. Its protein is CASSVAAGVGDTQYF.

The chain recombines TRBV6-2 or TRBV6-3 with TRBJ2-7; D could derive from TRBD1 or TRBD2 (7 bases each). V shed 7 bases and J shed 2 bases, with 21 bases lying between them. Germline V gene data show CDR1 as MNHEY and CDR2 as SVGEGT. The CDR3 totals 16 residues. CDR3 coding DNA: TGTGCCAGCATCCCTGCGGGGGACAGTCCTCCCTACGAGCAGTACTTC. Translating it yields CASIPAGDSPPYEQYF.

This clone rates as medium-sized. This chain joins TRBV9 and TRBJ1-6; no reliable D call. Trimming removed 6 bases at V and 8 bases at J, with 18 bases between. The CDR3 totals 15 residues. Per germline, CDR1 SGDLS and CDR2 YYNGEE. The CDR3 DNA reads TGTGCCAGCAACGCCGGCCGCAACGGGGATTCACCCCTCCACTTT. Translation gives CASNAGRNGDSPLHF.

V gene TRBV7-3 combines with J gene TRBJ1-1; TRBD1 matches 10 bases. The CDR3 is 14 amino acids. Unmatched junction bases numbered 0, after V lost 0 bases and J lost 5 bases. Germline V lookup: CDR1 SGHTA, CDR2 FQGTGA. CDR3 sequence (DNA): TGTGCCAGCAGCTTAACGGGACAGGGGACTGAAGCTTTCTTT. It codes for CASSLTGQGTEAFF.

This clone rates as medium-sized. The genes are TRBV12-3 or TRBV12-4 and TRBJ1-4; D not certain. Trimming pared 2 bases from V and 4 bases from J, leaving 14 bases between. The CDR3 is made up of 16 amino acids. In DNA form, the CDR3 reads TGTGCCAGCAGTTTAAACCTTGGGATGGTTAATGAAAAACTGTTTTTT. As protein: CASSLNLGMVNEKLFF.

This clone has a count of ten or more. Other DNA variants within this sample encode the same CDR3. V is TRBV12-3 or TRBV12-4 and J is TRBJ2-3; 9 bases map to TRBD2. V trimming: 5 bases; J trimming: 3 bases; junction bases outside the gene matches: 6. The CDR3 consists of 15 residues. The CDR3 loop reads CASSLGLASTDTQYF. CDR3 nucleotide sequence: TGTGCCAGCAGTCTCGGACTAGCGTCTACAGATACGCAGTATTTT.

This clone is deemed medium-sized. The same CDR3 can be traced to other DNA sequences in this sample. The V gene is TRBV12-3 or TRBV12-4, the J gene TRBJ2-3; no definite D call. Trimming took off 4 bases at V and 3 bases at J, with 11 bases between the two ends. This CDR3 has 14 amino acids. The CDR3 bases are TGTGCCAGCAGTTCCTCAGGTGGAACAGATACGCAGTATTTT. Translating gives CASSSSGGTDTQYF.

By proportion, this clone is medium-sized. This chain links TRBV7-3 with TRBJ2-1, with D hard to call. Per germline, CDR1 SGHTA and CDR2 FQGTGA. The germline V and J ends were trimmed by 0 bases and 7 bases, with 13 bases remaining between them. This CDR3 comprises 15 residues. The CDR3 DNA reads TGTGCCAGCAGCTTAACCACCACCCCTAGGAATGAGCAGTTCTTC. This translates into CASSLTTTPRNEQFF.

The V call is TRBV12-5, the J call TRBJ1-6; 10 bases are a match to TRBD1. Per germline, CDR1 LGHNT and CDR2 FRNRAP. V was clipped by 8 bases and J by 11 bases; unmatched bases: 6. The CDR3 contains 13 residues. In DNA, the CDR3 is TGTGCTAGTAGACAGGGGGCCAACCCACCCCTCCACTTT. Its protein is CASRQGANPPLHF.

V is TRBV15 and J is TRBJ2-7; TRBD2 matches 13 bases. J gave up 3 bases and V 0 bases, and 20 bases lay outside the gene matches. The germline gives CDR1 LNHNV, CDR2 YYDKDF (reference sequence). The CDR3 spans 22 residues. The CDR3 reads CATSRDMSDPGTSGKLNYEQYF. For the CDR3, the DNA is TGTGCCACCAGCAGAGATATGTCGGACCCTGGGACTAGCGGGAAATTAAACTACGAGCAGTACTTC.

This clone was found a few times. DNA for the CDR3: TGTGCCAGCAGCCCTAGCGCCCGCACAGATACGCAGTATTTT. Its translation: CASSPSARTDTQYF. The gene calls are TRBV6-1 and TRBJ2-3; TRBD2 is a possible D gene (6 bases). The germline V gene encodes CDR1 MNHNS and CDR2 SASEGT. The CDR3 covers 14 residues. Trimming took 6 bases from V and 1 from J, leaving 11 bases between them.

The chain is built from TRBV9 and TRBJ1-2; 8 positions agree with TRBD1. Germline CDR1 reads SGDLS; CDR2 reads YYNGEE. Trimming removed 3 bases from V and 4 bases from J; junction bases left unmatched: 8. The CDR3 extends over 15 amino acids. The CDR3 here is CASSASTGVVYGYTF. The CDR3 coding sequence is TGTGCCAGCAGCGCGTCGACAGGGGTCGTCTATGGCTACACCTTC. Drawing the rest from reference TRBV9 and TRBJ1-2, the complete variable domain is DSGVTQTPKHLITATGQRVTLRCSPRSGDLSVYWYQQSLDQGLQFLIQYYNGEERAKGNILERFSAQQFPDLHSELNLSSLELGDSALYFCASSASTGVVYGYTFGSGTRLTVV.

Relative to its sample, this clone is medium-sized. This chain joins TRBV6-1 and TRBJ2-4, with D perhaps matching TRBD1 or TRBD2 (5 bases each). Germline CDR1 reads MNHNS; CDR2 reads SASEGT. Deletions cut 7 bases from V and 0 bases from J, with 13 bases between. The CDR3 has 15 amino acids. The DNA for the CDR3 is TGTGCCAGCATAAGTGAGGGGTTAGCCAAAAACATTCAGTACTTC. Translated, it gives CASISEGLAKNIQYF.

There are a few counts of this clone. The rearrangement links TRBV2 to TRBJ2-3; D call uncertain. This CDR3 has 14 residues. The ends were cut back, 0 bases at V and 0 bases at J, with 4 bases in the middle. Germline assignment: CDR1 SNHLY and CDR2 FYNNEI. The DNA of the CDR3 is TGTGCCAGCAGTGAAGCTGCTAGCACAGATACGCAGTATTTT. As protein: CASSEAASTDTQYF.

As regards this clone: The junction departs from the called germline gene at one end, perhaps through a read error. This sequence joins TRBV15 and TRBJ2-7; TRBD1 aligns across 10 bases. Germline CDR1 reads LNHNV; CDR2 reads YYDKDF (reference sequence). The CDR3 is 15 residues long. For the CDR3, the DNA is TGTGCCACCAGCGGAGATCCCAGGACAGGGGGTAAGCAGTACTTC. As protein: CATSGDPRTGGKQYF.

This clone is classed as medium-sized. At the DNA level, this CDR3 is encoded by other sequences in the same sample as well. The chain links TRBV12-5 to TRBJ2-2; 9 nucleotides match TRBD1. Germline CDR1 and CDR2: LGHNT and FRNRAP. V shed 10 bases and J 8 bases; nucleotides not matched to a gene: 11. This CDR3 has 14 residues. In nucleotides, the CDR3 is TGTGCTAATGTTCCGGGACAGGGTAGGGGGGAGCTGTTTTTT. Its protein product is CANVPGQGRGELFF.

This clone is medium-sized in the sample. The genes are TRBV20-1 and TRBJ2-1; 10 nucleotides line up with TRBD2. This CDR3 is built from 14 residues. Unmatched junction bases numbered 5, after V lost 0 bases and J lost 9 bases. CDR1 and CDR2 (germline): DFQATT, SNEGSKA (reference sequence). The CDR3 region is CSARDLAGVVEQFF. The DNA of the CDR3 is TGCAGTGCTAGAGACCTAGCGGGAGTTGTTGAGCAGTTCTTC.

This clone has only one observation. The J gene is TRBJ2-7, the V gene TRBV20-1; 9 positions agree with TRBD1. Germline V gene lookup returns CDR1 DFQATT and CDR2 SNEGSKA (reference sequence). The CDR3 runs 16 residues. With V trimmed by 3 bases and J by 5 bases, 14 bases remained unmatched. CDR3 region: CSASDYPGQGIHEQYF. The CDR3 DNA sequence: TGCAGTGCTAGCGACTATCCGGGACAGGGTATCCACGAGCAGTACTTC.

The chain employs TRBV28 and TRBJ2-5; D is uncertain. This CDR3 has 16 residues. The V gene's germline CDR1 is MDHEN and CDR2 SYDVKM. Trimming removed 3 bases from V and 5 bases from J, with 19 bases in between. The CDR3 bases are TGTGCCAGCAGTTTGCACACCCGTGCCTCCGAGGAGACCCAGTACTTC. It specifies CASSLHTRASEETQYF. Full variable domain (rest looked up from reference TRBV28 and TRBJ2-5): DVKVTQSSRYLVKRTGEKVFLECVQDMDHENMFWYRQDPGLGLRLIYFSYDVKMKEKGDIPEGYSVSREKKERFSLILESASTNQTSMYLCASSLHTRASEETQYFGPGTRLLVL.

By share, this clone ranks as medium-sized (0.01 to 0.1%). The chain couples TRBV19 to TRBJ1-2; D remains ambiguous. This CDR3 spans 12 amino acids. Looked up from germline, CDR1 is LNHDA and CDR2 is SQIVND (reference sequence). The ends were cut back, 6 bases at V and 5 bases at J, with 10 bases in the middle. Here the CDR3 reads CASRGAHYGYTF. The CDR3, as DNA: TGTGCCAGTAGGGGAGCCCATTATGGCTACACCTTC.

This chain uses TRBV6-4 with TRBJ2-7; D is uncertain. In germline, CDR1 is MRHNA, CDR2 SNTAGT. V shed 7 bases and J shed 2 bases, with 15 bases lying between them. This CDR3 spans 14 amino acids. Written as DNA, the CDR3 is TGTGCCAGCACCGACTCGGGCTCGGCCTACGAGCAGTACTTC. Amino acids: CASTDSGSAYEQYF.

This clone was counted only a few times. DNA for the CDR3: TGTGCCAGCGGATCCTTAGGACAGGGGGCGCGTACTGAAGCTTTCTTT. Its protein is CASGSLGQGARTEAFF. This chain links TRBV6-5 with TRBJ1-1; 11 nucleotides line up with TRBD1. The CDR3 is 16 amino acids. The germline CDR1 and CDR2 sequences are MNHEY and SVGAGI. The junction had 13 bases not matched to a gene; V was cut back by 8 bases and J by 5 bases.

The table lists this clone with many counts. The rearrangement joins TRBV28 to TRBJ2-7, with 10 bases aligning to TRBD1. Germline V CDR1 and CDR2: MDHEN, SYDVKM. The CDR3 runs to 16 residues. V shed 5 bases, J shed 5 bases, and the junction held 12 bases outside the gene matches. The CDR3 spells CASSTQAGTGVDEQYF. Here the CDR3 DNA reads TGTGCCAGCAGTACCCAAGCCGGGACAGGGGTCGACGAGCAGTACTTC.

In its sample, this clone ranks as large (0.1 to 1%). The chain recombines TRBV9 with TRBJ2-7; a possible D gene is TRBD1 (6 bases). Deletions cut 3 bases from V and 1 base from J, with 14 bases between. CDR3 length: 15 residues. Germline assignment: CDR1 SGDLS and CDR2 YYNGEE. The CDR3 loop reads CASSGSRRGSYEQYF. In nucleotides, the CDR3 is TGTGCCAGCAGCGGAAGCCGAAGGGGGTCCTACGAGCAGTACTTC.

This clone is labeled as large. V usage is TRBV2 and J usage is TRBJ2-7; D might be TRBD1 (6 bases). The germline V gene has CDR1 SNHLY and CDR2 FYNNEI. The germline V and J ends were trimmed by 3 bases and 4 bases, with 7 bases remaining between them. The length of the CDR3 is 12 residues. CDR3 region: CASSDTGYEQYF. The CDR3 nucleotides are TGTGCCAGCAGTGATACAGGGTACGAGCAGTACTTC.